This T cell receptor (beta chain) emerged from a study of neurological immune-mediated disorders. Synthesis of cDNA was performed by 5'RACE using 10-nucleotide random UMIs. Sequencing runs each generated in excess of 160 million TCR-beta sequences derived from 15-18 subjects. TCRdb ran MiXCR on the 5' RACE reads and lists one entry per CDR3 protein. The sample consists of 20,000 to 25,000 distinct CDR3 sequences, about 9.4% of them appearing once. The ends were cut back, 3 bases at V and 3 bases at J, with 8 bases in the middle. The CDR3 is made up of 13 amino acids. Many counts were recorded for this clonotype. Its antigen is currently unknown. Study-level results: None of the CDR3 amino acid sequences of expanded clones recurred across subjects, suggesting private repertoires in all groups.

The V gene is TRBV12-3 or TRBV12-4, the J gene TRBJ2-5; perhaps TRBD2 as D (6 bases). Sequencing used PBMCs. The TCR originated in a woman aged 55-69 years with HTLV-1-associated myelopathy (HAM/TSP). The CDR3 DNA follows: TGTGCCAGCAGTTTGGGACTTGAAGAGACCCAGTACTTC. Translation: CASSLGLEETQYF.